This record concerns one T cell receptor (beta chain) sequence. The antigen it recognizes is unknown. No qualities accompany the bases; no much larger clone lies one base away. This record belongs to a study of blood T cell repertoires in COVID-19 (dated by TCRdb to about 2020). Study-wide context: Samples from collaborators originated in the United States, Italy and Spain and spanned both the acute and convalescent phases of COVID-19. The prospective study material was composed of cDNA or gDNA derived from T cells, B-cell-depleted T cells, or PBMCs. Subjects who had been exposed to COVID-19, were actively infected with it, or had recovered from it provided the deeply sampled blood TCRbeta repertoires that made up the dataset. A freely available public database, intended as a resource for researchers studying the immune response to SARS-CoV-2, is where the repertoires were released. The samples were drawn from the first 160 participants of the ongoing ImmuneRACE study and from under 1,500 subjects provided by 6 global collaborators. Sample metadata almost always included a de-identified subject ID, COVID-19 status, age in years and sex. Where HLA class I and class II types were available, the types were taken from metadata supplied by the sample provider, not from assay-based typing. Overall study outcomes, separate from this receptor: Clinical and demographic metadata were provided uncurated, with the amount varying by source and participant.

The collaborating institutions used their own protocols to collect whole blood in K2EDTA tubes. For TCRbeta analysis, collaborators shipped samples as frozen whole blood, isolated PBMCs, or DNA extracted from either of those sample types. TCRbeta CDR3 regions were amplified from genomic DNA using the immunoSEQ Assay, a bias-controlled multiplex PCR. Per the authors' processing: Nucleated cell counts per sample were estimated from amplification of reference gene primers within the assay. To quantify the absolute abundance of each unique TCRbeta CDR3 rearrangement, sequence reads were collapsed and filtered. For each sample, productive Simpson clonality was calculated as the square root of Simpson's diversity index across productive rearrangements. TCRdb took this table from immuneACCESS and kept in-frame rearrangements with V and J called. Such tables lack part of the clones; where checked against another copy, unresolved V genes explain under half of the gap, and the rest is unexplained. From that table come the V and J calls and clone size; the DNA was used to work out D and trimming. The sample table contains about 160,000 clones; only one count was recorded for roughly four fifths of them. Of the sample, more than 9.5% falls within the top ten clones.

V is shortened by 1 base, J by 5 bases, and the region joining them spans 17 bases. CDR1 and CDR2 were assigned from the germline V gene as SGHVS and FNYEAQ. CDR3 length: 16 amino acids, cysteine to phenylalanine. The read is trimmed to its CDR3 DNA, 48 bases read in frame from base 1. Sequenced material: peripheral blood. This clonotype originated in a man aged 60 to 75 with active or convalescent COVID-19. The chain employs TRBV7-6 and TRBJ2-5; matching of 6 bases hints at TRBD1 as the D gene. The CDR3 corresponds to CASSLVVVQGPETQYF. The base sequence is TGTGCCAGCAGCTTAGTTGTGGTTCAGGGGCCTGAGACCCAGTACTTC.